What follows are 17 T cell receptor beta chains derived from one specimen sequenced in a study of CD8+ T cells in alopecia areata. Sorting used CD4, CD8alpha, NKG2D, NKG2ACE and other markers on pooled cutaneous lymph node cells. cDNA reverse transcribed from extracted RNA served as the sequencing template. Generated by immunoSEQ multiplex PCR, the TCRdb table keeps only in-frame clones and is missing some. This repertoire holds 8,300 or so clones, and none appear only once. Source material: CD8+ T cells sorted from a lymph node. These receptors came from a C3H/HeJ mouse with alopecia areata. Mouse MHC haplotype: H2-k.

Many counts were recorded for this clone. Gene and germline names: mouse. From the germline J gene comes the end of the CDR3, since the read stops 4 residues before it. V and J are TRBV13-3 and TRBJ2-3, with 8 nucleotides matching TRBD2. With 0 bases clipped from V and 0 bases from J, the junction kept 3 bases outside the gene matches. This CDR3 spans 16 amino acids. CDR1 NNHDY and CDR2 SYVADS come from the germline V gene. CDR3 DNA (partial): TGTGCCAGCAGTGATGATGGACTGGGTAGTGCAGAA. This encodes CASSDDGLGSAE. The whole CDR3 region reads CASSDDGLGSAETLYF.

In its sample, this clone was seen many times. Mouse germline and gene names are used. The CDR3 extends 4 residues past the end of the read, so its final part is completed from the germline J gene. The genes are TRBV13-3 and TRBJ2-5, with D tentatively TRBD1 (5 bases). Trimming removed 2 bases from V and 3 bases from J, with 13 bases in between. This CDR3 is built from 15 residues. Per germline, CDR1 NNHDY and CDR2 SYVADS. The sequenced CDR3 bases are TGTGCCAGCAGTGACACCCGGACAATTCAAGAC. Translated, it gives CASSDTRTIQD. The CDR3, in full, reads CASSDTRTIQDTQYF.

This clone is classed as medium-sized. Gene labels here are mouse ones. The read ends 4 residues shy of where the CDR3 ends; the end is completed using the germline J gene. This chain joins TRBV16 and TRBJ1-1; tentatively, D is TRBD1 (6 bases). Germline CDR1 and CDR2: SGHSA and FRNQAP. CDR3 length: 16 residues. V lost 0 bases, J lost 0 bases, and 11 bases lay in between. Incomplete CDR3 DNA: TGTGCAAGCAGCTTAGATTCGGGACAAGCAAACACA. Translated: CASSLDSGQANT. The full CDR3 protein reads CASSLDSGQANTEVFF.

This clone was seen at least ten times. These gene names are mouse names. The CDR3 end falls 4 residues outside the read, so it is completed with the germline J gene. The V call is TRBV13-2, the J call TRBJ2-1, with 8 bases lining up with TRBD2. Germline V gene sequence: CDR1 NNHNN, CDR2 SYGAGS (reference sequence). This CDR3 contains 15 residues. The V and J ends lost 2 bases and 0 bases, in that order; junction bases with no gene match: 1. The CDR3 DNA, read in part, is TGTGCCAGCGGTGAAGGACTGGGTAACTATGCT. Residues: CASGEGLGNYA. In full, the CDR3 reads CASGEGLGNYAEQFF.

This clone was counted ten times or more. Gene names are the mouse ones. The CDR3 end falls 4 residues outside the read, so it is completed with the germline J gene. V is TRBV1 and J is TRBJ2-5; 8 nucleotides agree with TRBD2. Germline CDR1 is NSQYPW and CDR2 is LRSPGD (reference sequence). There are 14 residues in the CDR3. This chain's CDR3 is CTCSAGGGPDTQYF. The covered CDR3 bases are TGCACCTGCAGTGCAGGGGGGGGGCCCGAC.

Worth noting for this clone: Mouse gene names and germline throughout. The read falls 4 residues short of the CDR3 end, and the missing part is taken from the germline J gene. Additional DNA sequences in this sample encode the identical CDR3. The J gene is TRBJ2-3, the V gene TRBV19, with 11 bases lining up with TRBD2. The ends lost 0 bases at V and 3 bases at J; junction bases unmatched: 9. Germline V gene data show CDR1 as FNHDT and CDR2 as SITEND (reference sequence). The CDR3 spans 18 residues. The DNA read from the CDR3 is TGTGCCAGCAGTATAGAAGTCTGGACTGGGGGGCGGGCAGAA. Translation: CASSIEVWTGGRAE. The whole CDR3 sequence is CASSIEVWTGGRAETLYF.

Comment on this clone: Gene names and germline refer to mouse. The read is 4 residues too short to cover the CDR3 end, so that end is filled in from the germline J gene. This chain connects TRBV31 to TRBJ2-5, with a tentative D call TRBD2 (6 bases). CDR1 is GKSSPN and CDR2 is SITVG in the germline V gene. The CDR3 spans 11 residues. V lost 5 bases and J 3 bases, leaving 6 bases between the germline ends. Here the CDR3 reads CAWGLQDTQYF. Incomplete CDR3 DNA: TGTGCCTGGGGACTGCAAGAC.

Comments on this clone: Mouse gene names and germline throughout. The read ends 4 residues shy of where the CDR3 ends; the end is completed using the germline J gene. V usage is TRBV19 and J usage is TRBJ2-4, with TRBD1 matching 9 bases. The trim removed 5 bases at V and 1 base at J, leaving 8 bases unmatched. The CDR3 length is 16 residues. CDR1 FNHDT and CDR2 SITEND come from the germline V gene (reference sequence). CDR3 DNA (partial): TGTGCCAGCAGCCCCGGGACAGGGATGGGTCAAAAC. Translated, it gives CASSPGTGMGQN. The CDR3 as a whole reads CASSPGTGMGQNTLYF.

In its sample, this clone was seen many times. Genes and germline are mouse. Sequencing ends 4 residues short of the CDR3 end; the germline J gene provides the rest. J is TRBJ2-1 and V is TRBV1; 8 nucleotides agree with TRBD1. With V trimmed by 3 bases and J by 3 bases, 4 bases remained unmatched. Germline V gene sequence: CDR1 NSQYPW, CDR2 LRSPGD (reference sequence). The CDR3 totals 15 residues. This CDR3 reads CTCSALRGRYAEQFF. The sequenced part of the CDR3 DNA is TGCACCTGCAGTGCCCTCAGGGGGCGCTATGCT.

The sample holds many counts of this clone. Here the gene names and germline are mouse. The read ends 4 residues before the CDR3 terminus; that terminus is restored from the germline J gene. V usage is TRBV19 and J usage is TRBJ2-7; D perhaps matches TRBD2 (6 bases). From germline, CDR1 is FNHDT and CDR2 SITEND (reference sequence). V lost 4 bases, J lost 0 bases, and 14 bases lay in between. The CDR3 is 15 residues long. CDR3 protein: CASSPTGPFSYEQYF. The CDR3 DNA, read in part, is TGTGCCAGCAGTCCTACTGGGCCCTTCTCCTAT.

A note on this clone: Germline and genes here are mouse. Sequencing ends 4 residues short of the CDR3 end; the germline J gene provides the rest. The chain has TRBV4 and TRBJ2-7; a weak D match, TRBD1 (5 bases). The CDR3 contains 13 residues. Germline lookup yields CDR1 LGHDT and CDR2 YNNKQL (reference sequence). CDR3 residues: CASSLGHPYEQYF. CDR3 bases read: TGTGCCAGCAGCCTCGGACATCCTTAT.

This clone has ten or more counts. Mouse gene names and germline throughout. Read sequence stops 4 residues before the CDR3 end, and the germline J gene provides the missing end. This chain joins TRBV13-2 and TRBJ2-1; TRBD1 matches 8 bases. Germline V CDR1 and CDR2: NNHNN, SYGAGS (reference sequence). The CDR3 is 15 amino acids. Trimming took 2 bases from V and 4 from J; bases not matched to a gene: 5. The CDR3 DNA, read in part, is TGTGCCAGCGGTGACCAGGGGGCGCGGTATGCT. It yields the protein CASGDQGARYA. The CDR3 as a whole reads CASGDQGARYAEQFF.

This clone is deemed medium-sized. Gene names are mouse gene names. The CDR3 spells CASSLGDRDSDYTF. The sequenced part of the CDR3 DNA is TGTGCAAGCAGCTTAGGGGACAGGGACTCC. The V and J genes are TRBV16 and TRBJ1-2; the match to TRBD1 covers 9 bases. The DNA ends 4 residues before the CDR3 does, and the rest of the CDR3 is filled in from the germline J gene. The CDR3 has 14 residues. Germline trimming cut 1 base from V and 3 bases from J; bases unmatched to any gene: 0. Per germline, CDR1 SGHSA and CDR2 FRNQAP.

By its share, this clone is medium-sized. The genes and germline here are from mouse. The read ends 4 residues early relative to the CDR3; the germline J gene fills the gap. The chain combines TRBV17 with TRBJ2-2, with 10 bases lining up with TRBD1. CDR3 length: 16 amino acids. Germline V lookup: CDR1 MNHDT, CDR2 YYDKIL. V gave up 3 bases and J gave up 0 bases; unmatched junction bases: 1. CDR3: CASSRGTGANTGQLYF. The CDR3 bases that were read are TGTGCTAGCAGTAGGGGGACAGGGGCAAACACCGGG.

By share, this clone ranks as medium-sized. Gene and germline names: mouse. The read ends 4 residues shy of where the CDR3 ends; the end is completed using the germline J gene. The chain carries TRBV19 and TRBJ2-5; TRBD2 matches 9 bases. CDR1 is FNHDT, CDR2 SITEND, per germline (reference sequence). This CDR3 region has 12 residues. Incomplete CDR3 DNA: TGTGCCTCCCGGGACTGGGAAGAC. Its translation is CASRDWED. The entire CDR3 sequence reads CASRDWEDTQYF.

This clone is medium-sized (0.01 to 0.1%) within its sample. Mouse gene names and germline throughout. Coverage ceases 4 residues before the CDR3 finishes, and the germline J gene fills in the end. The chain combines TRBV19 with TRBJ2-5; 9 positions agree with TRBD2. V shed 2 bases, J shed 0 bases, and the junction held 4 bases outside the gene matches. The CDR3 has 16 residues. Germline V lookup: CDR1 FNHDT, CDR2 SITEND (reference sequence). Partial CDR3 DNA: TGTGCCAGCAGTATGGGCTGGGGGGGTAACCAAGAC. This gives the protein CASSMGWGGNQD. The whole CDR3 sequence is CASSMGWGGNQDTQYF.

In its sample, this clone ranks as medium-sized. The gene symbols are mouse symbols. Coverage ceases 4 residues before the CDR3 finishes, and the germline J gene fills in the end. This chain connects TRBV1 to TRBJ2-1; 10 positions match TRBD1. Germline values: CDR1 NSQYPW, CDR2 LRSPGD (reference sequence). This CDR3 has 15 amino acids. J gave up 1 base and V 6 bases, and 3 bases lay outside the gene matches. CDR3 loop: CTCRGTGVNYAEQFF. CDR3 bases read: TGCACCTGCAGGGGGACAGGGGTGAACTATGCT.